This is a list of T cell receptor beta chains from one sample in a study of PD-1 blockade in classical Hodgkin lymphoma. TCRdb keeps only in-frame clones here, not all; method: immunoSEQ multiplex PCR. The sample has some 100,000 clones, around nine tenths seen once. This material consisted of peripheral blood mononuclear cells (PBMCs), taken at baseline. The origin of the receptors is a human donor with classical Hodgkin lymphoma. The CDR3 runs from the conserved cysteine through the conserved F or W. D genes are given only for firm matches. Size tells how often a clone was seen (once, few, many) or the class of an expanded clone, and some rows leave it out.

CDR3 protein: CASSVGASAYYNEQFF; CDR3 DNA: TGTGCCAGCAGCGTAGGCGCTAGCGCTTATTACAATGAGCAGTTCTTC; D gene: -; J gene: TRBJ2-1; clone size: -; V gene: TRBV9
CDR3 protein: CASSSPGLELGNTIYF; CDR3 DNA: TGTGCCAGCAGCTCCCCGGGGTTAGAGCTCGGAAACACCATATATTTT; D gene: -; J gene: TRBJ1-3; clone size: once; V gene: TRBV5-8
CDR3 protein: CATALNTGGHNEQFF; CDR3 DNA: TGTGCCACCGCCCTGAATACAGGGGGGCACAATGAGCAGTTCTTC; D gene: TRBD1; J gene: TRBJ2-1; clone size: -; V gene: TRBV27
CDR3 protein: CASSTQSATNEKLFF; CDR3 DNA: TGTGCCAGCAGCACCCAGTCCGCGACTAATGAAAAACTGTTTTTT; D gene: -; J gene: TRBJ1-4; clone size: -; V gene: TRBV7-2
CDR3 protein: CASSVAYLSGRGKAGELFF; CDR3 DNA: TGTGCCAGCAGCGTAGCTTACCTTTCGGGAAGGGGGAAGGCCGGGGAGCTGTTTTTT; D gene: -; J gene: TRBJ2-2; clone size: -; V gene: TRBV9
CDR3 protein: CAWRRQGGTGELFF; CDR3 DNA: TGTGCCTGGAGACGACAGGGGGGGACCGGGGAGCTGTTTTTT; D gene: TRBD1; J gene: TRBJ2-2; clone size: -; V gene: TRBV30
CDR3 protein: CASKGFGEKLFF; CDR3 DNA: TGTGCCAGCAAAGGGTTCGGGGAAAAACTGTTTTTT; D gene: -; J gene: TRBJ1-4; clone size: -; V gene: TRBV2
CDR3 protein: CASSLPGIPNYGYTF; CDR3 DNA: TGCGCCAGCAGCTTGCCAGGGATCCCTAACTATGGCTACACCTTC; D gene: -; J gene: TRBJ1-2; clone size: once; V gene: TRBV5-1
CDR3 protein: CASTDRGRSEKLFF; CDR3 DNA: TGTGCCAGTACGGACAGGGGAAGATCTGAAAAACTGTTTTTT; D gene: TRBD1; J gene: TRBJ1-4; clone size: -; V gene: TRBV19
CDR3 protein: CASSEWELAPAGELFF; CDR3 DNA: TGCGCCAGCAGTGAATGGGAACTAGCCCCCGCCGGGGAGCTGTTTTTT; D gene: -; J gene: TRBJ2-2; clone size: -; V gene: TRBV10-2
CDR3 protein: CASSLAWVTEAFF; CDR3 DNA: TGTGCCAGCAGTTTAGCGTGGGTCACTGAAGCTTTCTTT; D gene: -; J gene: TRBJ1-1; clone size: -; V gene: TRBV28
CDR3 protein: CASSLRSWTDIANYGYTF; CDR3 DNA: TGCGCCAGCAGCTTACGATCCTGGACAGATATAGCTAACTATGGCTACACCTTC; D gene: -; J gene: TRBJ1-2; clone size: -; V gene: TRBV5-1
CDR3 protein: CASSTTFQGAHVEKLFF; CDR3 DNA: TGTGCCAGCTCAACCACGTTCCAGGGGGCGCATGTTGAAAAACTGTTTTTT; D gene: TRBD1; J gene: TRBJ1-4; clone size: -; V gene: TRBV18
CDR3 protein: CASSFLGLAGVNTGELFF; CDR3 DNA: TGTGCCAGCAGCTTTTTAGGACTAGCGGGAGTGAACACCGGGGAGCTGTTTTTT; D gene: TRBD2; J gene: TRBJ2-2; clone size: -; V gene: TRBV7-9
CDR3 protein: CASSRGQPLSYYGYTF; CDR3 DNA: TGCGCCAGCAGCCGCGGCCAGCCCCTCTCTTACTATGGCTACACCTTC; D gene: -; J gene: TRBJ1-2; clone size: -; V gene: TRBV4-1
CDR3 protein: CASGSAGTGGYGTDTQYF; CDR3 DNA: TGTGCTAGTGGATCCGCCGGGACAGGGGGCTACGGCACAGATACGCAGTATTTT; D gene: TRBD1; J gene: TRBJ2-3; clone size: -; V gene: TRBV12-5
CDR3 protein: CASSSAGPNEKLFF; CDR3 DNA: TGCGCCAGCAGCTCCGCAGGGCCTAATGAAAAACTGTTTTTT; D gene: -; J gene: TRBJ1-4; clone size: -; V gene: TRBV5-1
CDR3 protein: CASSYQQGNYGYTF; CDR3 DNA: TGTGCCAGCAGTTACCAACAGGGCAACTATGGCTACACCTTC; D gene: -; J gene: TRBJ1-2; clone size: once; V gene: TRBV6-5
CDR3 protein: CASSGKVGTRYGYTF; CDR3 DNA: TGTGCCAGCAGTGGCAAGGTGGGGACACGATATGGCTACACCTTC; D gene: -; J gene: TRBJ1-2; clone size: once; V gene: TRBV6-1
CDR3 protein: CASSPSPQGKQYF; CDR3 DNA: TGTGCCAGCAGTCCTAGCCCTCAGGGAAAGCAGTACTTC; D gene: -; J gene: TRBJ2-7; clone size: once; V gene: TRBV28
CDR3 protein: CASSGYRGGSEAFF; CDR3 DNA: TGTGCCAGCAGTGGCTACAGGGGGGGCAGTGAAGCTTTCTTT; D gene: TRBD1; J gene: TRBJ1-1; clone size: -; V gene: TRBV2
CDR3 protein: CASSFPPEWRDEQYF; CDR3 DNA: TGTGCCAGCAGTTTCCCGCCGGAGTGGCGGGACGAGCAGTACTTC; D gene: -; J gene: TRBJ2-7; clone size: once; V gene: TRBV28
CDR3 protein: CASTGLAGGQRANVLTF; CDR3 DNA: TGTGCCAGCACCGGACTAGCGGGAGGGCAGAGGGCCAACGTCCTGACTTTC; D gene: TRBD2; J gene: TRBJ2-6; clone size: -; V gene: TRBV2
CDR3 protein: CSVVGLGGGRTYEQYF; CDR3 DNA: TGCAGCGTTGTTGGGTTAGGGGGAGGCCGCACCTACGAGCAGTACTTC; D gene: -; J gene: TRBJ2-7; clone size: once; V gene: TRBV29-1
CDR3 protein: CASSLVAGASTDTQYF; CDR3 DNA: TGTGCCAGCAGCTTAGTGGCGGGAGCTAGCACAGATACGCAGTATTTT; D gene: TRBD2; J gene: TRBJ2-3; clone size: few; V gene: TRBV7-6
CDR3 protein: CASNEANTEAFF; CDR3 DNA: TGTGCCAGCAATGAAGCAAACACTGAAGCTTTCTTT; D gene: -; J gene: TRBJ1-1; clone size: few; V gene: TRBV28
CDR3 protein: CARQDRAYEQYF; CDR3 DNA: TGTGCCAGACAGGACAGGGCCTACGAGCAGTACTTC; D gene: TRBD1; J gene: TRBJ2-7; clone size: -; V gene: TRBV2
CDR3 protein: CAISGDRGSGELFF; CDR3 DNA: TGTGCCATCAGTGGGGACAGGGGGAGCGGGGAGCTGTTTTTT; D gene: TRBD1; J gene: TRBJ2-2; clone size: once; V gene: TRBV10-3
CDR3 protein: CASSFPPNDNEQFF; CDR3 DNA: TGTGCCAGCAGCTTCCCCCCAAATGACAATGAGCAGTTCTTC; D gene: -; J gene: TRBJ2-1; clone size: -; V gene: TRBV7-3
CDR3 protein: CASSQLGGGAREQYF; CDR3 DNA: TGTGCCAGCAGCCAATTGGGTGGAGGAGCTCGGGAGCAGTACTTC; D gene: -; J gene: TRBJ2-7; clone size: once; V gene: TRBV14
CDR3 protein: CASSLALGTDLGGYTF; CDR3 DNA: TGCGCCAGCAGCTTGGCGTTGGGGACAGACCTAGGAGGCTACACCTTC; D gene: TRBD1; J gene: TRBJ1-2; clone size: many; V gene: TRBV5-1
CDR3 protein: CASSYSGPYEQYF; CDR3 DNA: TGTGCCAGCAGTTATAGCGGACCTTACGAGCAGTACTTC; D gene: -; J gene: TRBJ2-7; clone size: -; V gene: TRBV6-5
CDR3 protein: CASSYPGQGTSGRAYEQYF; CDR3 DNA: TGCGCCAGCAGCTACCCCGGACAGGGGACTAGCGGGAGAGCCTACGAGCAGTACTTC; D gene: TRBD2; J gene: TRBJ2-7; clone size: -; V gene: TRBV5-1
CDR3 protein: CASSQGHGNQPQHF; CDR3 DNA: TGTGCCAGCAGTCAGGGGCACGGGAATCAGCCCCAGCATTTT; D gene: -; J gene: TRBJ1-5; clone size: -; V gene: TRBV27
CDR3 protein: CASSRTGLSALDTEAFF; CDR3 DNA: TGTGCCAGCAGTAGGACGGGACTCAGCGCCCTGGACACTGAAGCTTTCTTT; D gene: -; J gene: TRBJ1-1; clone size: -; V gene: TRBV28
CDR3 protein: CATSRDRGRYGYTF; CDR3 DNA: TGTGCCACCAGCAGAGATCGAGGGCGCTATGGCTACACCTTC; D gene: -; J gene: TRBJ1-2; clone size: -; V gene: TRBV15
CDR3 protein: CASSLSQGTVEAFF; CDR3 DNA: TGCGCCAGCAGCCTTAGTCAGGGAACGGTTGAAGCTTTCTTT; D gene: -; J gene: TRBJ1-1; clone size: -; V gene: TRBV4-1
CDR3 protein: CASSPSGYEQYF; CDR3 DNA: TGTGCCAGCAGCCCGTCGGGCTACGAGCAGTACTTC; D gene: -; J gene: TRBJ2-7; clone size: once; V gene: TRBV5-4
CDR3 protein: CSVEGREDTQYF; CDR3 DNA: TGCAGCGTTGAGGGGCGGGAAGATACGCAGTATTTT; D gene: -; J gene: TRBJ2-3; clone size: -; V gene: TRBV29-1
CDR3 protein: CASSPGGGRNTEAFF; CDR3 DNA: TGCGCCAGCAGCCCCGGTGGGGGGCGAAATACTGAAGCTTTCTTT; D gene: -; J gene: TRBJ1-1; clone size: -; V gene: TRBV5-1